This is a list of T cell receptor beta chains from one sample in a study of blood T cell repertoires in COVID-19. Clones were sequenced by immunoSEQ multiplex PCR, and TCRdb holds only the in-frame ones, with some missing. In the table there are 85,000 to 120,000 clones, nearly 90% of which are singletons. Sequencing used peripheral blood. The origin of the receptors is a man between 50 and 59 years old with active COVID-19. The CDR3 runs from the conserved cysteine through the conserved F or W. The D gene is left open where the match is weak. Part of the rows lack a size; the others show once, few, many or a class for expanded clones.

-	TRBV19	TRBJ1-6	-	TGTGCCACCAGAGCCCAGGGATCTAATTCACCCCTCCACTTT	CATRAQGSNSPLHF
TRBD1	TRBV18	TRBJ1-3	few	TGTGCCAGCTCATTTGGGACAGCCAACACCATATATTTT	CASSFGTANTIYF
TRBD2	TRBV9	TRBJ2-1	-	TGTGCCAGCAGTCGGGACTATGGACTTGAGCAGTTCTTC	CASSRDYGLEQFF
-	TRBV18	TRBJ2-7	-	TGTGCCAGCTCACCCCAGGGTTTCTACGAGCAGTACTTC	CASSPQGFYEQYF
-	TRBV5-6	TRBJ2-3	-	TGTGCCAGCAGCTTGGGTGATGATAGCGCGCAGTATTTT	CASSLGDDSAQYF
TRBD1	TRBV15	TRBJ2-7	-	TGTGCCACCAGCCCCGAGGGGAGACAGGGGAACGAGCAGTACTTC	CATSPEGRQGNEQYF
TRBD1	TRBV12-3/TRBV12-4	TRBJ1-2	few	TGTGCCAGCAGTCCGACAGGGAACTATGGCTACACCTTC	CASSPTGNYGYTF
-	TRBV28	TRBJ1-3	-	TGTGCCAGCAGTTTTTCCTCCGGAAACACCATATATTTT	CASSFSSGNTIYF
TRBD1	TRBV5-4	TRBJ1-2	-	TGTGCCAGCAGCCACCCGGGACAGGAAGGCTATGGCTACACCTTC	CASSHPGQEGYGYTF
-	TRBV5-4	TRBJ2-5	-	TGTGCCAGCAGCGAATCCAGCAGGGGAAGGGTAGAGACCCAGTACTTC	CASSESSRGRVETQYF
-	TRBV6-1	TRBJ1-1	-	TGTGCCAGCAGTCGGGGGTTTTTGAACACTGAAGCTTTCTTT	CASSRGFLNTEAFF
-	TRBV9	TRBJ2-2	-	TGTGCCAGCAGCGTAAACAGTTTAGGTCCCGGGGAGCTGTTTTTT	CASSVNSLGPGELFF
TRBD2	TRBV19	TRBJ2-3	-	TGTGCCAGTAGTATATCGCGGGGGAGCACAGATACGCAGTATTTT	CASSISRGSTDTQYF
TRBD1	TRBV3-1/TRBV3-2	TRBJ2-5	-	TGTGCCAGCAGCCTCCCTCGGGGACAGCACCAAGAGACCCAGTACTTC	CASSLPRGQHQETQYF
-	TRBV2	TRBJ1-5	-	TGTGCCAGCAGAATCAGCCGGGGGAGTCAGCCCCAGCATTTT	CASRISRGSQPQHF
TRBD1	TRBV6-6	TRBJ1-1	-	TGTGCCAGCAGTCAATTTACAGGGGGTAGGACTGAAGCTTTCTTT	CASSQFTGGRTEAFF
-	TRBV6-5	TRBJ2-1	-	TGTGCCAGCAGCCAGAGGCAGGGGACCTACAATGAGCAGTTCTTC	CASSQRQGTYNEQFF
TRBD1	TRBV29-1	TRBJ1-2	-	TGCAGCGTTTTTTCTGTGGCAGGACAGGCGCCGAATACCTTC	CSVFSVAGQAPNTF
-	TRBV5-6	TRBJ1-1	-	TGTGCCAGCAGCTTGTTGAGGCCTAACACTGAAGCTTTCTTT	CASSLLRPNTEAFF
TRBD1	TRBV24-1	TRBJ1-5	once	TGTGCCACCAGTGAGCCGCTACAGGGGGGGCGGATAGGCAATCAGCCCCAGCATTTT	CATSEPLQGGRIGNQPQHF
TRBD1	TRBV4-2	TRBJ1-1	once	TGTGCCAGCAGCCATCAGGGACAGGGCGACACTGAAGCTTTCTTT	CASSHQGQGDTEAFF
TRBD1	TRBV28	TRBJ1-4	-	TGTGCCAGCAGACTCCGGGACAGGGTCGAAAAACTGTTTTTT	CASRLRDRVEKLFF
-	TRBV21-1	TRBJ2-7	-	TGTGCCAGCGGGAGGACAGGGAACGAGCAGTACTTC	CASGRTGNEQYF
TRBD1	TRBV24-1	TRBJ2-1	-	TGTGCCACCAGTGATCCCGGCAGGGGGCTCACAGAGCAGTTCTTC	CATSDPGRGLTEQFF
-	TRBV3-1/TRBV3-2	TRBJ1-1	few	TGTGCCAGCAGCCCGATTCGAGGGGGGAACACTGAAGCTTTCTTT	CASSPIRGGNTEAFF
-	TRBV9	TRBJ2-3	-	TGTGCCAGCAGCGCCCGGCGGGGCACAGATACGCAGTATTTT	CASSARRGTDTQYF
TRBD1	TRBV30	TRBJ2-7	-	TGTGCCTGGAGGGACAGGGACTACGAGCAGTACTTC	CAWRDRDYEQYF
-	TRBV5-1	TRBJ1-4	few	TGCGCCAGCAGCGTGAACAGGGTTTCGGGTGAAAAACTGTTTTTT	CASSVNRVSGEKLFF
-	TRBV2	TRBJ2-7	-	TGTGCCAGCAGTGAATGGGGAGACTACGAGCAGTACTTC	CASSEWGDYEQYF
TRBD1	TRBV3-1/TRBV3-2	TRBJ2-7	-	TGTGCCTCCTACGGGACAGGGGACCACGAGCAGTACTTC	CASYGTGDHEQYF
-	TRBV5-6	TRBJ2-4	-	TGTGCCAGCAGCGAATACAGGGTTTTGCCTGTTTTC	CASSEYRVLPVF
TRBD2	TRBV7-3	TRBJ2-7	-	TGTGCCAGCAGCCCCGGGACTAGCGGGGGCGAGCAGTACTTC	CASSPGTSGGEQYF
-	TRBV7-8	TRBJ2-1	-	TGTGCCAGCAGCTACAGGGCGGCCTACAATGAGCAGTTCTTC	CASSYRAAYNEQFF
-	TRBV4-1	TRBJ1-5	few	TGCGCCAGCAGCCAAGATGGAGGGCCGACCCATCAGCCCCAGCATTTT	CASSQDGGPTHQPQHF
TRBD2	TRBV10-3	TRBJ2-7	-	TGTGCCATCACCCCGGGGCTAGCGGCCTCCTACGAGCAGTACTTC	CAITPGLAASYEQYF
TRBD2	TRBV7-2	TRBJ2-3	-	TGTGCCAGCAGCTTAGGGGGGACTACCGGCACAGATACGCAGTATTTT	CASSLGGTTGTDTQYF
TRBD2	TRBV6-5	TRBJ2-3	-	TGTGCCATGAGGCTAGCGGGGAACCATACGCAGTATTTT	CAMRLAGNHTQYF
TRBD2	TRBV5-6	TRBJ2-1	-	TGTGCCAGCAGCCCCCGCTTAGCGGGGGGGTTGTATGAGCAGTTCTTC	CASSPRLAGGLYEQFF
-	TRBV7-3	TRBJ2-2	few	TGTGCCAGCACTACCTCAGGGGGGAGTACCGGGGAGCTGTTTTTT	CASTTSGGSTGELFF
-	TRBV6-5	TRBJ2-7	-	TGTGCCAGCCACTCGTCGAATTTAATCCCAGGGTACTTC	CASHSSNLIPGYF
-	TRBV12-3/TRBV12-4	TRBJ2-1	-	TGTGCCAGCAGCCCATGGCAGTTCTTC	CASSPWQFF
TRBD2	TRBV5-4	TRBJ2-3	-	TGTGCCAGCAGCTTCCCTAGCGGGGGGGGCACAGATACGCAGTATTTT	CASSFPSGGGTDTQYF
TRBD1	TRBV11-3	TRBJ2-7	-	TGTGCCAGCAGCGATAGAACCGGGACAGGGGCATACGAGCAGTACTTC	CASSDRTGTGAYEQYF
-	TRBV19	TRBJ2-7	-	TGTGCCAGTAGTATAAAGGCGGGGGAGCAGTACTTC	CASSIKAGEQYF
-	TRBV30	TRBJ1-1	-	TGTGCCTGGATAAAGGGGCCGAACACTGAAGCTTTCTTT	CAWIKGPNTEAFF
TRBD1	TRBV15	TRBJ1-2	-	TGTGCCACCAGCAGAGACACCGGGACAGACTATGGCTACACCTTC	CATSRDTGTDYGYTF
-	TRBV4-3	TRBJ2-7	-	TGCGCCAGCAGCCAAGATCCCCAGTCACGCGAGCAGTACTTC	CASSQDPQSREQYF
-	TRBV4-1	TRBJ1-4	few	TGCGCCAGCAGCCATGAAGGGGGTTCTAATGAAAAACTGTTTTTT	CASSHEGGSNEKLFF
TRBD1	TRBV6-1	TRBJ1-2	-	TGTGCCAGCAGTGAAGCCCTTACAGGGGATGGCTACACCTTC	CASSEALTGDGYTF